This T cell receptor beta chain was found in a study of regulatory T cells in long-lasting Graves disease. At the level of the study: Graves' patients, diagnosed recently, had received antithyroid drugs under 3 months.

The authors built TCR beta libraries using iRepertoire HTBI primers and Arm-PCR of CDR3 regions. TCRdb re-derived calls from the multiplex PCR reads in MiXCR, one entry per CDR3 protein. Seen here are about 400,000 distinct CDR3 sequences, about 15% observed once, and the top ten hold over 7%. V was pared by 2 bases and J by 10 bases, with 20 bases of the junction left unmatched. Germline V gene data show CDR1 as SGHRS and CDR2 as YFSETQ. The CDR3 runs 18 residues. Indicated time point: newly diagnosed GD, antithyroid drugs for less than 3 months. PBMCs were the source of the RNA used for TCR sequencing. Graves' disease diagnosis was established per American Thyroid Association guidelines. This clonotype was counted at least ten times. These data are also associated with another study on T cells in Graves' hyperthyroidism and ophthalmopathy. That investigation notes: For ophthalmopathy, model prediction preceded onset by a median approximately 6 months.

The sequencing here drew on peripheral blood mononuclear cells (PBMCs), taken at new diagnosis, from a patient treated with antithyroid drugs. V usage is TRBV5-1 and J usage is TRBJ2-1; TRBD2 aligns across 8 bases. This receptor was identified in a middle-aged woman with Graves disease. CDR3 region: CASSLALVSGSDFREQFF. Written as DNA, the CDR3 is TGCGCCAGCAGCTTAGCCCTCGTCAGCGGGAGCGATTTCCGGGAGCAGTTCTTC. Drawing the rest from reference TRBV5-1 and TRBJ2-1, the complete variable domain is KAGVTQTPRYLIKTRGQQVTLSCSPISGHRSVSWYQQTPGQGLQFLFEYFSETQRNKGNFPGRFSGRQFSNSRSEMNVSTLELGDSALYLCASSLALVSGSDFREQFFGPGTRLTVL.